These 16 T cell receptor beta chains were sequenced from one sample in a study of response to subunit inactivated influenza vaccine. TCRdb called the RT-PCR reads again in MiXCR, with one record for every CDR3 protein. The sample has roughly 290,000 distinct CDR3 sequences, just over 20% seen once; the top ten hold about 9.4%. This specimen was PBMCs from blood, taken less than 22 months after vaccination. The source is a man aged 50-75 years who received an inactivated influenza vaccine.

This clonotype was counted ten times or more. Here the CDR3 reads CASSLGAGSSSPLHF. The DNA for the CDR3 is TGCGCCAGCAGCTTAGGGGCCGGAAGTAGTTCACCCCTCCACTTT. This chain links TRBV5-1 with TRBJ1-6; D possibly corresponds to TRBD1 (5 bases). The CDR3 contains 15 residues. Trimming cost V 2 bases and J 9 bases, with 15 bases left between them. Per the germline V gene, CDR1 is SGHRS and CDR2 is YFSETQ.

This clonotype has a count of ten or more. The chain joins TRBV24-1 to TRBJ1-2; D gene unclear. The V and J ends lost 0 bases and 8 bases respectively, with 9 bases between them. The CDR3 runs 13 residues. CDR1 is KGHDR, CDR2 SFDVKD, per germline. The CDR3 DNA sequence: TGTGCCACCAGTGATTTGGGAAGGGCCGGCTACACCTTC. It is translated as CATSDLGRAGYTF.

This clonotype has a handful of counts. V usage is TRBV6-1 and J usage is TRBJ1-1; D gene ambiguous. V lost 7 bases, J lost 1 base, and 10 bases lay in between. The CDR3 covers 13 residues. Germline CDR1 MNHNS, CDR2 SASEGT. CDR3 protein: CASKMERNTEAFF. CDR3 DNA sequence: TGTGCCAGCAAGATGGAAAGGAACACTGAAGCTTTCTTT.

The CDR3 loop reads CASSQTSSSYNSPLHF. In DNA, the CDR3 is TGTGCCAGCAGCCAGACGAGCAGCTCCTATAATTCACCCCTCCACTTT. J is TRBJ1-6 and V is TRBV4-2; D unresolved. The CDR3 covers 16 residues. With 3 bases removed from V and 0 bases from J, the gap between germline ends came to 9 bases. Germline assignment: CDR1 LGHNA and CDR2 YNFKEQ.

This clonotype was detected a few times. The J gene is TRBJ2-3, the V gene TRBV6-2 or TRBV6-3, with D perhaps being TRBD1 or TRBD2 (5 bases each). Germline V CDR1 and CDR2: MNHEY, SVGEGT. The CDR3 totals 15 residues. V lost 5 bases, J lost 0 bases, and 12 bases lay in between. The CDR3 here is CASSRDLRSTDTQYF. The CDR3 coding sequence is TGTGCCAGCAGTCGGGACCTCCGAAGCACAGATACGCAGTATTTT.

In its sample, this clonotype was seen a few times. The chain employs TRBV12-3 or TRBV12-4 and TRBJ1-2; D is unclear. Trimming pared 3 bases from V and 5 bases from J, leaving 10 bases between. The CDR3 consists of 13 residues. The CDR3 bases are TGTGCCAGCAGTTTGCGCCCGCAATATGGCTACACCTTC. This gives the protein CASSLRPQYGYTF.

CDR3 in amino acids: CASSLLRGEMNTEAFF. CDR3 DNA: TGCGCCAGCAGCTTGCTCCGGGGCGAAATGAACACTGAAGCTTTCTTT. The chain is built from TRBV5-1 and TRBJ1-1; TRBD1 is a possible D gene (5 bases). CDR1 and CDR2 (germline): SGHRS, YFSETQ. The V end was cut by 1 base, the J end by 0 bases, with 13 bases between. This CDR3 is built from 16 residues.

This clonotype was seen only a few times. The chain is built from TRBV6-5 and TRBJ1-4, with D perhaps matching TRBD1 (5 bases). The CDR3 length is 14 residues. CDR1 and CDR2 from the germline V gene are MNHEY and SVGAGI. V was pared by 2 bases and J by 4 bases, with 8 bases between. The CDR3 protein is CASSYGGGNEKLFF. CDR3 in DNA: TGTGCCAGCAGTTACGGGGGGGGTAATGAAAAACTGTTTTTT.

V is TRBV28 and J is TRBJ2-5, with TRBD2 matching 12 bases. This CDR3 is built from 16 residues. V lost 4 bases, J lost 5 bases, and 8 bases stayed unmatched. Per germline, CDR1 MDHEN and CDR2 SYDVKM. CDR3 coding DNA: TGTGCCAGCAGTTCCGAGACTAGCGGGAGTCTGGAGACCCAGTACTTC. Translating it yields CASSSETSGSLETQYF.

This sequence joins TRBV6-1 and TRBJ2-1, with a tentative D call TRBD1 (6 bases). CDR3 size: 14 residues. The ends were cut back, 6 bases at V and 7 bases at J, with 16 bases in the middle. The germline V gene has CDR1 MNHNS and CDR2 SASEGT. CDR3: CASRPHREGNEQFF. CDR3 nucleotides: TGTGCCAGCAGACCCCACAGGGAAGGAAATGAGCAGTTCTTC.

This clonotype was detected only a few times. The chain has TRBV6-2 or TRBV6-3 and TRBJ1-2; unclear D gene. Per the germline V gene, CDR1 is MNHEY and CDR2 is SVGEGT. The V end was cut by 0 bases, the J end by 7 bases, with 12 bases between. CDR3 size: 14 residues. The CDR3 nucleotides are TGTGCCAGCAGTTACTCGAGAGGTACGGCTGGCTACACCTTC. Its translation: CASSYSRGTAGYTF.

CDR3 amino acids: CSARLAGLYNEQFF. CDR3 in DNA: TGCAGTGCTCGGTTAGCGGGTCTCTACAATGAGCAGTTCTTC. This rearrangement joins TRBV20-1 to TRBJ2-1; 7 positions match TRBD2. Germline V CDR1 and CDR2: DFQATT, SNEGSKA (reference sequence). Trimming at V came to 5 bases and at J to 3 bases, leaving 7 bases not matched to a gene. The CDR3 length is 14 residues.

The chain uses TRBV5-1 and TRBJ2-1; 8 positions agree with TRBD1. The CDR3 consists of 15 residues. Losses at the gene ends were 0 bases for V and 2 bases for J; bases not matched to a gene: 1. Germline assignment: CDR1 SGHRS and CDR2 YFSETQ. The CDR3 here is CASSLAGGAYNEQFF. CDR3 sequence (DNA): TGCGCCAGCAGCTTGGCAGGGGGCGCCTACAATGAGCAGTTCTTC.

This clonotype has just a few counts. This chain joins TRBV27 and TRBJ2-7; 7 positions agree with TRBD2. Germline V CDR1 and CDR2: MNHEY, SMNVEV (reference sequence). The CDR3 has 15 amino acids. After removal of 4 bases from V and 3 bases from J, the junction contained 9 bases not matched to a gene. The CDR3 nucleotides are TGTGCCAGCAGTTCATCCCCGGGGGGATACTACGAGCAGTACTTC. This gives the protein CASSSSPGGYYEQYF.

This clonotype was seen a few times. V and J are TRBV6-1 and TRBJ1-1, with a weak D call TRBD1 (6 bases). This CDR3 comprises 16 residues. V lost 6 bases and J 5 bases, leaving 22 bases between the germline ends. Germline CDR1 and CDR2: MNHNS and SASEGT. The CDR3 spells CASSFRGVGGRTEAFF. The CDR3 coding sequence is TGTGCCAGCAGCTTCCGAGGAGTCGGGGGGCGGACTGAAGCTTTCTTT.

The genes are TRBV4-1 and TRBJ1-4; D remains ambiguous. Trimming removed 4 bases from V and 8 bases from J, with 11 bases in between. Per germline, CDR1 MGHRA and CDR2 YSYEKL. CDR3 length: 13 residues. The CDR3 reads CASSRGPFEKLFF. CDR3 coding DNA: TGCGCCAGCAGCCGCGGTCCGTTCGAAAAACTGTTTTTT.